This TCR beta chain was profiled in a study of OX40 agonist ivuxolimab in advanced cancers. Study observations and caveats: At 0.1 to 3.0 mg/kg and by week 6, clonal expansion occurred in CD4+ and CD8+ blood T cells.

Germline values: CDR1 MDHEN, CDR2 SYDVKM. With V trimmed by 3 bases and J by 1 base, 3 bases remained unmatched. This CDR3 has 14 residues. In the case of this clone: Its antigen remains unidentified.

Some clones are missing from TCRdb's copy, which holds only in-frame ones; the method was immunoSEQ multiplex PCR. The sample carries some 74,000 clones, 88% recorded once. The J gene is TRBJ2-7, the V gene TRBV28, with TRBD1 matching 7 bases. This receptor was obtained from an adult with an advanced solid tumor such as melanoma, head and neck, liver or kidney cancer. The specimen was CD4+ or CD8+ T cells sorted from blood, collected in a trial of the OX40 agonist ivuxolimab. In nucleotides, the CDR3 is TGTGCCAGCAGTTTGGGACAGATTTCCTACGAGCAGTACTTC. Protein: CASSLGQISYEQYF.